The 28 T cell receptor beta chains listed next were all sequenced from one sample in a study of blood T cell repertoires in COVID-19. Assay: immunoSEQ multiplex PCR; the TCRdb copy retains only in-frame clones and omits some. The table records fewer than 200,000 clones, 80% of them present only once. Source material: peripheral blood. All receptors come from a man in his 70s with active or convalescent COVID-19.

The V gene is TRBV12-5, the J gene TRBJ1-1, with D hard to call. The CDR3 is 14 residues long. Deletions cut 2 bases from V and 0 bases from J, with 7 bases between. Germline CDR1 reads LGHNT; CDR2 reads FRNRAP. CDR3 DNA sequence: TGTGCTAGTGGTTTGACAGTGATGAACACTGAAGCTTTCTTT. Its translation is CASGLTVMNTEAFF.

The V call is TRBV7-2, the J call TRBJ1-5; TRBD1 might be the D (5 bases). The CDR3 covers 15 residues. CDR1 is SGHTA, CDR2 FQGNSA, per germline. The V and J ends lost 1 base and 5 bases respectively, with 12 bases between them. In nucleotides, the CDR3 is TGTGCCAGCAGCTTAGTGGGGGGTGTTCATCAGCCCCAGCATTTT. Its protein is CASSLVGGVHQPQHF.

The rearrangement links TRBV15 to TRBJ1-3; D remains ambiguous. This CDR3 spans 15 amino acids. The germline gives CDR1 LNHNV, CDR2 YYDKDF (reference sequence). V lost 0 bases, J lost 0 bases, and 6 bases lay in between. CDR3 sequence: CATSRDNFSGNTIYF. The DNA for the CDR3 is TGTGCCACCAGCAGAGATAATTTCTCTGGAAACACCATATATTTT. Full variable domain (rest looked up from reference TRBV15 and TRBJ1-3): DAMVIQNPRYQVTQFGKPVTLSCSQTLNHNVMYWYQQKSSQAPKLLFHYYDKDFNNEADTPDNFQSRRPNTSFCFLDIRSPGLGDTAMYLCATSRDNFSGNTIYFGEGSWLTVV.

This clone was recorded a few times. The junction differs from germline at one of its ends, possibly a read error. The V call is TRBV3-1 (or the pseudogene TRBV3-2), the J call TRBJ2-5, with a tentative D call TRBD2 (6 bases). Germline CDR1 reads LGHDT; CDR2 reads YNNKEL (reference sequence). The CDR3 contains 17 residues. CDR3 sequence: CASSQGSWDSHIETQYF. The CDR3 DNA sequence: TGTGCCAGCAGTCAAGGATCCTGGGACTCCCATATTGAGACCCAGTACTTC.

J is TRBJ2-7 and V is TRBV5-6; D remains ambiguous. There are 14 residues in the CDR3. Trimming shortened V by 1 base and J by 3 bases, and 11 bases separated the two germline ends. Germline loops: CDR1 SGHDT, CDR2 YYEEEE. CDR3 coding DNA: TGTGCCAGCAGCTTGTTAGAGAGACACTACGAGCAGTACTTC. Translated: CASSLLERHYEQYF.

V is TRBV7-2 and J is TRBJ2-7; D possibly corresponds to TRBD1 (6 bases). The CDR3 runs 14 residues. Germline V lookup: CDR1 SGHTA, CDR2 FQGNSA. V was cut by 2 bases and J by 3 bases, with 11 bases left in between. The CDR3 is CASSLFQGNYEQYF. CDR3 in DNA: TGTGCCAGCAGCTTATTCCAGGGGAACTACGAGCAGTACTTC.

The chain has TRBV5-1 and TRBJ2-1, with 7 bases aligning to TRBD1. Unmatched junction bases numbered 10, after V lost 5 bases and J lost 8 bases. The CDR3 extends over 14 amino acids. Germline loops: CDR1 SGHRS, CDR2 YFSETQ. The CDR3 coding sequence is TGCGCCAGCAGGAAGGGGACAGCCTCAGATGAGCAGTTCTTC. As protein: CASRKGTASDEQFF.

This chain uses TRBV7-2 with TRBJ2-3, with D possibly matching TRBD1 (6 bases). The CDR3 totals 14 residues. With 0 bases removed from V and 3 bases from J, the gap between germline ends came to 7 bases. Germline V gene data show CDR1 as SGHTA and CDR2 as FQGNSA. The CDR3 reads CASSLAGATDTQYF. As DNA, the CDR3 is TGTGCCAGCAGCTTAGCGGGGGCGACAGATACGCAGTATTTT.

The chain's CDR3 is CASSQYNQPQHF. For the CDR3, the DNA is TGCGCCAGCAGCCAATACAATCAGCCCCAGCATTTT. V and J are TRBV4-3 and TRBJ1-5; no definite D call. The V and J ends lost 2 bases and 3 bases respectively, with 2 bases between them. Per germline, CDR1 LGHNA and CDR2 YSLEER. The CDR3 totals 12 residues.

The CDR3 loop reads CASRRGYLAYEQYF. The CDR3 coding sequence is TGTGCCAGCAGAAGGGGGTACTTAGCCTACGAGCAGTACTTC. This chain links TRBV2 with TRBJ2-7; tentative D call: TRBD1 (6 bases). This CDR3 is 14 amino acids long. Germline V gene sequence: CDR1 SNHLY, CDR2 FYNNEI. V was shortened by 6 bases and J by 2 bases, with 14 bases between the two germline ends.

This chain links TRBV5-1 with TRBJ1-1; 9 bases line up with TRBD1. The CDR3 length is 15 residues. Germline lookup yields CDR1 SGHRS and CDR2 YFSETQ. J gave up 4 bases and V 6 bases, and 10 bases lay outside the gene matches. CDR3 bases: TGCGCCAGCACCCCGGGGGACAGGGAAGGCACTGAAGCTTTCTTT. Its translation: CASTPGDREGTEAFF.

The chain couples TRBV20-1 to TRBJ1-1; 8 nucleotides agree with TRBD1. There are 15 residues in the CDR3. From germline, CDR1 is DFQATT and CDR2 SNEGSKA (reference sequence). Trimming cost V 3 bases and J 4 bases; bases outside gene matches: 10. The CDR3 sequence is CSASPPDRGGTEAFF. CDR3 DNA sequence: TGCAGTGCTAGTCCCCCCGACAGGGGAGGCACTGAAGCTTTCTTT.

This chain connects TRBV7-3 to TRBJ2-7, with 16 bases aligning to TRBD2. This CDR3 is 16 amino acids long. With 3 bases clipped from V and 6 bases from J, the junction kept 5 bases outside the gene matches. Germline V CDR1 and CDR2: SGHTA, FQGTGA. The CDR3 sequence: CASSLTGTSGRGEQYF. The CDR3 nucleotides read TGTGCCAGCAGCTTGACCGGGACTAGCGGGAGGGGCGAGCAGTACTTC.

V gene TRBV7-2 combines with J gene TRBJ1-1, with TRBD1 as a possible D gene (6 bases). Trimming took 4 bases from V and 1 from J, leaving 13 bases between them. Germline V gene sequence: CDR1 SGHTA, CDR2 FQGNSA. This CDR3 contains 15 residues. This CDR3 reads CASSSQGRWNTEAFF. In DNA, the CDR3 is TGTGCCAGCAGCTCACAGGGACGGTGGAACACTGAAGCTTTCTTT.

V gene TRBV18 combines with J gene TRBJ2-5, with 12 positions matching TRBD2. The CDR3 runs to 14 residues. The V and J ends lost 3 bases and 4 bases, in that order; junction bases with no gene match: 0. Per the germline V gene, CDR1 is KGHSH and CDR2 is LQKENI. The CDR3 here is CASSPTSGRETQYF. As DNA, the CDR3 is TGTGCCAGCTCACCGACTAGCGGGAGAGAGACCCAGTACTTC. Complete variable domain (other parts from reference TRBV18 and TRBJ2-5): NAGVMQNPRHLVRRRGQEARLRCSPMKGHSHVYWYRQLPEEGLKFMVYLQKENIIDESGMPKERFSAEFPKEGPSILRIQQVVRGDSAAYFCASSPTSGRETQYFGPGTRLLVL.

This clone was counted between two and nine times. The rearrangement joins TRBV4-2 to TRBJ2-7, with D possibly TRBD2 on 6 matching bases. V lost 2 bases, J lost 3 bases, and 11 bases lay in between. CDR1 is LGHNA and CDR2 is YNFKEQ in the germline V gene. The CDR3 runs to 14 residues. The CDR3 DNA sequence: TGTGCCAGCAGCCAAACTAGCCAGAGCTACGAGCAGTACTTC. It yields the protein CASSQTSQSYEQYF.

In this sample, this clone turned up a few times. The chain carries TRBV18 and TRBJ1-1, with D unclear. The V end was cut by 3 bases, the J end by 0 bases, with 14 bases between. This CDR3 is 16 amino acids long. Germline V CDR1 and CDR2: KGHSH, LQKENI. The CDR3, as DNA: TGTGCCAGCTCACCCCAACTGACAACAGTGAACACTGAAGCTTTCTTT. It encodes CASSPQLTTVNTEAFF.

This clone occurred a few times. The rearrangement links TRBV10-1 to TRBJ2-1; the match to TRBD2 covers 11 bases. V shed 5 bases and J 4 bases; nucleotides not matched to a gene: 7. This CDR3 is built from 16 residues. CDR1 is WNHNN, CDR2 SYGVQD, per germline (reference sequence). The CDR3 DNA reads as TGCGCCAGCAGTAAAGGGGCTAGCGGGGGGTACAATGAGCAGTTCTTC. Its translation: CASSKGASGGYNEQFF.

The rearrangement joins TRBV9 to TRBJ2-1; 11 bases fit TRBD2. The CDR3 is 15 amino acids. Germline V gives CDR1 SGDLS, CDR2 YYNGEE. V gave up 4 bases and J gave up 5 bases; unmatched junction bases: 5. The CDR3 is CASSPSGGRNNEQFF. CDR3 bases: TGTGCCAGCAGCCCTAGCGGGGGGAGAAACAATGAGCAGTTCTTC.

V gene TRBV19 combines with J gene TRBJ2-3, with D tentatively TRBD2 (6 bases). The CDR3 sequence is 12 residues long. Germline loops: CDR1 LNHDA, CDR2 SQIVND (reference sequence). Deletions cut 8 bases from V and 6 bases from J, with 12 bases between. The CDR3 is CASGGTGDTQYF. DNA for the CDR3: TGTGCCAGTGGCGGGACGGGGGATACGCAGTATTTT. Together with reference TRBV19 and TRBJ2-3, the CDR3 gives the full variable domain: DGGITQSPKYLFRKEGQNVTLSCEQNLNHDAMYWYRQDPGQGLRLIYYSQIVNDFQKGDIAEGYSVSREKKESFPLTVTSAQKNPTAFYLCASGGTGDTQYFGPGTRLTVL.

The rearrangement links TRBV19 to TRBJ1-4, with D possibly being TRBD1 (5 bases). Trimming removed 7 bases at V and 10 bases at J, with 16 bases between. Germline CDR1 and CDR2: LNHDA and SQIVND (reference sequence). The CDR3 has 13 residues. The CDR3 loop is CASTSSRGGKLFF. CDR3 in DNA: TGTGCCAGTACGTCCTCACGCGGGGGAAAACTGTTTTTT.

This chain connects TRBV4-1 to TRBJ2-1; 8 nucleotides agree with TRBD2. The junction had 24 bases not matched to a gene; V was cut back by 4 bases and J by 7 bases. This CDR3 contains 20 residues. The germline gives CDR1 MGHRA, CDR2 YSYEKL. The CDR3 reads CASSPSPPSGRSRRRNEQFF. The CDR3 DNA reads as TGCGCCAGCAGCCCCTCCCCCCCCAGCGGGAGAAGTAGGAGGAGGAATGAGCAGTTCTTC.

The chain employs TRBV28 and TRBJ1-3, with a weak D call TRBD1 (5 bases). V shed 7 bases and J shed 4 bases, with 14 bases lying between them. Germline V CDR1 and CDR2: MDHEN, SYDVKM. The CDR3 spans 14 residues. CDR3 coding DNA: TGTGCCAGCACCTCCTTCAGGGCAGGAAACACCATATATTTT. It translates to CASTSFRAGNTIYF. The full variable domain, with the rest looked up from reference TRBV28 and TRBJ1-3, is DVKVTQSSRYLVKRTGEKVFLECVQDMDHENMFWYRQDPGLGLRLIYFSYDVKMKEKGDIPEGYSVSREKKERFSLILESASTNQTSMYLCASTSFRAGNTIYFGEGSWLTVV.

This chain joins TRBV18 and TRBJ2-5, with TRBD2 as a possible D gene (5 bases). The CDR3 has 13 residues. Trimming stripped 3 bases from V and 3 bases from J, with 8 bases between. Germline V CDR1 and CDR2: KGHSH, LQKENI. As DNA, the CDR3 is TGTGCCAGCTCACCGCCCGGGAAAGAGACCCAGTACTTC. Its protein is CASSPPGKETQYF.

This clone occurred a few times. The CDR3 loop reads CASSTGGNFLLYNEQFF. In DNA, the CDR3 is TGTGCCAGCAGTACGGGGGGGAATTTTCTATTATACAATGAGCAGTTCTTC. The V and J genes are TRBV27 and TRBJ2-1; TRBD2 matches 8 bases. The germline CDR1 and CDR2 sequences are MNHEY and SMNVEV (reference sequence). The CDR3 consists of 17 residues. Trimming at V came to 5 bases and at J to 4 bases, leaving 13 bases not matched to a gene.

V gene TRBV30 combines with J gene TRBJ1-6; a weak D match, TRBD1 (5 bases). This CDR3 comprises 12 residues. Germline CDR1 reads GTSNPN; CDR2 reads SVGIG (reference sequence). The V end was cut by 5 bases, the J end by 7 bases, with 9 bases between. CDR3 nucleotide sequence: TGTGCCTGGCATCCAGGGAATTCACCCCTCCACTTT. Its translation is CAWHPGNSPLHF.

V usage is TRBV6-1 and J usage is TRBJ1-1; possible D gene TRBD1, 6 bases. Germline-derived CDR1 and CDR2 are MNHNS and SASEGT. The CDR3 has 13 residues. The V end lost 3 bases, the J end lost 10 bases, and 15 bases lay between the germline ends. For the CDR3, the DNA is TGTGCCAGCAGTGAGAGGGAGGGCAGGGGAGCTTTCTTT. Its protein product is CASSEREGRGAFF.

The chain combines TRBV6-5 with TRBJ2-5; TRBD2 agrees at 10 bases. The CDR3 totals 14 residues. Germline V gene lookup returns CDR1 MNHEY and CDR2 SVGAGI. J was trimmed by 4 bases and V by 2 bases; bases with no gene match: 1. CDR3 protein: CASSYLAGAETQYF. The CDR3 DNA follows: TGTGCCAGCAGTTACCTAGCGGGAGCAGAGACCCAGTACTTC.